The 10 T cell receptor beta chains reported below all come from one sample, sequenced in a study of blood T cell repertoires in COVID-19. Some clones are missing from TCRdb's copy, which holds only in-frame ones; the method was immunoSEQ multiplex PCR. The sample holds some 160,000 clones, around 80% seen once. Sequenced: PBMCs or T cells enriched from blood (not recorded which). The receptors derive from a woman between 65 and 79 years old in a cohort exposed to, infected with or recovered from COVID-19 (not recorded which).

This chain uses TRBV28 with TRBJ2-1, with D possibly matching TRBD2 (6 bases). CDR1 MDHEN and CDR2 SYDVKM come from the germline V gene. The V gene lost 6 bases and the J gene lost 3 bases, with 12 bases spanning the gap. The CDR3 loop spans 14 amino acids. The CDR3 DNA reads TGTGCCAGCAGACGGACTACCGTCTACAATGAGCAGTTCTTC. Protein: CASRRTTVYNEQFF. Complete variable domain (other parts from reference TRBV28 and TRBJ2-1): DVKVTQSSRYLVKRTGEKVFLECVQDMDHENMFWYRQDPGLGLRLIYFSYDVKMKEKGDIPEGYSVSREKKERFSLILESASTNQTSMYLCASRRTTVYNEQFFGPGTRLTVL.

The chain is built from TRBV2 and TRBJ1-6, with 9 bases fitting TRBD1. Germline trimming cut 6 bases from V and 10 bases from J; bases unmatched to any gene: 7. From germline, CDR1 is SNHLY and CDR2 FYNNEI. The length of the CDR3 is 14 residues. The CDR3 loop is CASRGRTGASPLHF. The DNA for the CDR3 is TGTGCCAGCAGGGGACGGACAGGGGCATCACCCCTCCACTTT.

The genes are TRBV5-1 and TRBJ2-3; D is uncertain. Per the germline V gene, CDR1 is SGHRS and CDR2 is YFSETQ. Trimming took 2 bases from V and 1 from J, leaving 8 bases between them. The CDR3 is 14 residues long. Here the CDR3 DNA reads TGCGCCAGCAGCTTCAACACCCGCACAGATACGCAGTATTTT. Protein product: CASSFNTRTDTQYF.

The CDR3 protein is CASSSSGTSGSYEQYF. CDR3 DNA: TGTGCCAGCAGCTCGTCCGGGACTAGCGGGAGTTACGAGCAGTACTTC. The chain uses TRBV7-2 and TRBJ2-7, with 14 nucleotides matching TRBD2. The CDR3 is made up of 16 amino acids. CDR1 is SGHTA and CDR2 is FQGNSA in the germline V gene. With 4 bases clipped from V and 4 bases from J, the junction kept 6 bases outside the gene matches.

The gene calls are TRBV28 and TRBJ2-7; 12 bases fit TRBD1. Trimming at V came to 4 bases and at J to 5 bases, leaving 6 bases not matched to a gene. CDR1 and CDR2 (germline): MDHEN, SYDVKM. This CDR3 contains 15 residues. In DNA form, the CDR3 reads TGTGCCAGCAGTTCCCCGGGACAGGGGGCGAACGAGCAGTACTTC. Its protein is CASSSPGQGANEQYF.

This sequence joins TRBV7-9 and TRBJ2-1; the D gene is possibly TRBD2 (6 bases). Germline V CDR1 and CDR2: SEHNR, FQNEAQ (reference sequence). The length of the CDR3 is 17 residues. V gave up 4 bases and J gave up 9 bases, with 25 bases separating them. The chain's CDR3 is CASSSRTLGLGGGEQFF. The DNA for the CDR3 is TGTGCCAGCAGCTCCCGAACCTTGGGCCTCGGGGGAGGTGAGCAGTTCTTC.

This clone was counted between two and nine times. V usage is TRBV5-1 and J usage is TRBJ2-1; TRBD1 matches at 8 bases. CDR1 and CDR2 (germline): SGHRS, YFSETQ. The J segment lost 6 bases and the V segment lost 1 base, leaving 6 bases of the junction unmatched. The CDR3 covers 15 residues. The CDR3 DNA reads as TGCGCCAGCAGCTTGTTTGCAGGGGGCCGCAATGAGCAGTTCTTC. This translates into CASSLFAGGRNEQFF.

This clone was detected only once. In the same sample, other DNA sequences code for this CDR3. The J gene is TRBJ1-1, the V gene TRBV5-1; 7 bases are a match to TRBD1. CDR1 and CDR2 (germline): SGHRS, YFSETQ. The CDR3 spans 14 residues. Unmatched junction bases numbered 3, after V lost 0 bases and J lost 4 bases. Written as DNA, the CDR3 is TGCGCCAGCAGCTTGGCGGCAGGGGGCACTGAAGCTTTCTTT. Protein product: CASSLAAGGTEAFF.

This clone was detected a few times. CDR3: CASRETGTDTQYF. The CDR3 bases are TGTGCCAGCAGGGAGACAGGGACAGATACGCAGTATTTT. The chain carries TRBV6-5 and TRBJ2-3; 7 positions match TRBD1. CDR1 is MNHEY, CDR2 SVGAGI, per germline. CDR3 length: 13 amino acids. V lost 6 bases to trimming and J lost 3 bases; unmatched junction nucleotides: 3.

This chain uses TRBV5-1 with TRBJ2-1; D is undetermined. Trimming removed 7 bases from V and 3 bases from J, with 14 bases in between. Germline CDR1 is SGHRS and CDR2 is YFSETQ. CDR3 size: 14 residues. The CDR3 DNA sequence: TGCGCCAGCCATATATCTGGCGGCTACAATGAGCAGTTCTTC. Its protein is CASHISGGYNEQFF.